A single sample is the source of the 32 T cell receptor beta chains below, sequenced in a study of spatial heterogeneity in lung cancer (dated by TCRdb to between 2018 and 2021). Antigens of these TCRs are unknown. Library construction relied on 5' RACE. For sequencing, a NextSeq 500 was employed. The public reads were reprocessed in TCRdb via fastp at Q25 and MiXCR, keeping in-frame beta chains. Records with the same CDR3 protein are collapsed into one entry carrying the most frequent genes and DNA. The sample records about 17,000 distinct CDR3 sequences, 6.2% of which are singletons. Clones ranked in the top ten supply approximately 6.8% of the sample. Overall study outcomes, separate from this receptor: The number of expanded intratumoral alpha and beta TCRs correlated with the tumor nonsynonymous mutation count.

The sample's time point, from its label and the paper: sample taken at primary tumor resection. Sequenced here: lung tumor tissue, sampled at surgery. These receptors were taken from a male donor with early-stage non-small cell lung cancer.

This chain uses TRBV5-4 with TRBJ2-3, with D perhaps TRBD2 (6 bases). Trimming removed 4 bases at V and 4 bases at J, with 16 bases between. This CDR3 contains 15 residues. Germline V gene sequence: CDR1 SGHNT, CDR2 YYREEE (reference sequence). The CDR3 sequence is CASSPKRLVPDTQYF. The CDR3 coding sequence is TGTGCCAGCAGCCCAAAACGACTAGTACCAGATACGCAGTATTTT.

In the case of this clonotype: Sequence at one end of the junction differs from germline and may be a read error. The chain is built from TRBV2 and TRBJ2-2, with TRBD2 as a possible D gene (5 bases). Germline assignment: CDR1 SNHLY and CDR2 FYNNEI. The CDR3 is 14 residues long. The CDR3 nucleotides are TGTGCCAGCAGTGTAGAGTTGAATACCGGGGTGCTGTTTTTT. Protein product: CASSVELNTGVLFF. Full variable domain (missing parts from reference TRBV2 and TRBJ2-2): EPEVTQTPSHQVTQMGQEVILRCVPISNHLYFYWYRQILGQKVEFLVSFYNNEISEKSEIFDDQFSVERPDGSNFTLKIRSTKLEDSAMYFCASSVELNTGVLFFGEGSRLTVL.

This clonotype has at least ten counts. V gene TRBV6-1 combines with J gene TRBJ2-7; tentatively, D is TRBD2 (6 bases). The germline gives CDR1 MNHNS, CDR2 SASEGT. This CDR3 has 14 amino acids. Trimming cost V 5 bases and J 2 bases, with 13 bases left between them. CDR3 DNA sequence: TGTGCCAGCAGTCCAAGGAGACTAGCCTACGAGCAGTACTTC. Protein: CASSPRRLAYEQYF.

This clonotype was counted ten times or more. The V and J genes are TRBV7-3 and TRBJ2-2; no firm D call. Trimming took 6 bases from V and 3 from J, leaving 11 bases between them. The CDR3 extends over 14 amino acids. Germline V CDR1 and CDR2: SGHTA, FQGTGA. The CDR3 is CASRIDTDTGELFF. The CDR3 DNA is TGTGCCAGCAGGATCGACACTGACACCGGGGAGCTGTTTTTT.

This clonotype was counted many times. This rearrangement joins TRBV5-1 to TRBJ2-6; possible D gene TRBD1, 5 bases. This CDR3 is built from 17 residues. V lost 2 bases to trimming and J lost 0 bases, with 12 bases between them. Per germline, CDR1 SGHRS and CDR2 YFSETQ. The CDR3 reads CASSLAGPDSGANVLTF. The CDR3 DNA sequence: TGCGCCAGCAGCTTAGCAGGGCCCGACTCTGGGGCCAACGTCCTGACTTTC.

The V call is TRBV6-6, the J call TRBJ2-4, with D perhaps matching TRBD1 (5 bases). Germline loops: CDR1 MNHNY, CDR2 SVGAGI (reference sequence). The CDR3 has 16 residues. The germline V and J ends were trimmed by 7 bases and 5 bases, with 21 bases remaining between them. This chain's CDR3 is CASKTGHSSSENIQYF. CDR3 sequence (DNA): TGTGCCAGCAAGACCGGACACTCCTCAAGTGAAAACATTCAGTACTTC.

This clonotype was seen at least ten times. The chain employs TRBV7-9 and TRBJ2-7, with a weak D call TRBD1 (6 bases). The CDR3 consists of 12 residues. V was pared by 10 bases and J by 0 bases, with 10 bases between. CDR1 is SEHNR, CDR2 FQNEAQ, per germline (reference sequence). CDR3 region: CATRDNSYEQYF. CDR3 DNA: TGTGCCACGAGGGACAACTCCTACGAGCAGTACTTC.

This clonotype came up many times. The genes are TRBV28 and TRBJ1-5, with 10 bases lining up with TRBD1. V gave up 8 bases and J gave up 1 base; unmatched junction bases: 11. In germline, CDR1 is MDHEN, CDR2 SYDVKM. CDR3 size: 17 residues. CDR3 in DNA: TGTGCCAGCCGATTGACAGGGGGCGATTACAGCAATCAGCCCCAGCATTTT. Encoded protein: CASRLTGGDYSNQPQHF.

About this clonotype itself: This clone may be a read error of a much larger clone one base away. This rearrangement joins TRBV20-1 to TRBJ1-5, with a weak D call TRBD1 (6 bases). This CDR3 has 12 residues. Looked up from germline, CDR1 is DFQATT and CDR2 is SNEGSKA (reference sequence). CDR3 region: CRGAGMRQPQHF. The CDR3 region has the DNA TGCAGGGGGGCGGGGATGAGGCAGCCCCAGCATTTT.

This clonotype was detected many times. The chain has TRBV27 and TRBJ2-1; the match to TRBD2 covers 9 bases. CDR1 is MNHEY and CDR2 is SMNVEV in the germline V gene (reference sequence). The CDR3 has 16 amino acids. J was trimmed by 1 base and V by 4 bases; bases with no gene match: 5. The CDR3 here is CASSSTLAGSYNEQFF. CDR3 nucleotide sequence: TGTGCCAGCAGTTCCACCCTAGCGGGATCCTACAATGAGCAGTTCTTC.

This clonotype was detected a few times. The DNA for the CDR3 is TGCAGTGCCCTACAGGGGAATAATTCACCCCTCCACTTT. This codes for CSALQGNNSPLHF. V gene TRBV20-1 combines with J gene TRBJ1-6, with 7 bases fitting TRBD1. J was trimmed by 5 bases and V by 6 bases; bases with no gene match: 4. CDR1 and CDR2 from the germline V gene are DFQATT and SNEGSKA (reference sequence). The CDR3 is made up of 13 amino acids.

The chain links TRBV18 to TRBJ2-5; D is perhaps TRBD2 (6 bases). Deletions cut 0 bases from V and 9 bases from J, with 14 bases between. This CDR3 has 14 residues. The germline V gene encodes CDR1 KGHSH and CDR2 LQKENI. The CDR3 nucleotides are TGTGCCAGCTCACCACCCACAAACCCGGGGGCCCAGTACTTC. It specifies CASSPPTNPGAQYF.

This clonotype was picked up many times. In DNA, the CDR3 is TGCAGTGCTAGGAGGGACAGGGACACTGAAGCTTTCTTT. Protein sequence: CSARRDRDTEAFF. The chain carries TRBV20-1 and TRBJ1-1, with 9 bases matching TRBD1. The CDR3 has 13 residues. CDR1 DFQATT and CDR2 SNEGSKA come from the germline V gene (reference sequence). Unmatched junction bases numbered 2, after V lost 3 bases and J lost 3 bases.

This clonotype has only a few counts. The chain recombines TRBV7-9 with TRBJ1-4; TRBD1 matches at 9 bases. V trimming: 3 bases; J trimming: 4 bases; junction bases outside the gene matches: 9. The CDR3 is 17 residues long. Germline CDR1 SEHNR, CDR2 FQNEAQ (reference sequence). The CDR3 DNA is TGTGCCAGCAGCTTTGCACAGGGGGCGCAGAGTAATGAAAAACTGTTTTTT. The encoded protein is CASSFAQGAQSNEKLFF.

This clonotype appeared many times. The gene calls are TRBV6-2 or TRBV6-3 and TRBJ2-3; the D gene is possibly TRBD1 (6 bases). V was clipped by 4 bases and J by 8 bases, with 19 bases between them. Germline CDR1 is MNHEY and CDR2 is SVGEGT. The CDR3 has 15 residues. CDR3 bases: TGTGCCAGCAGTTCGGTCCGAGGGGGTCAGGTTACGCAGTATTTT. Protein product: CASSSVRGGQVTQYF.

This clonotype was recorded a few times. The chain links TRBV27 to TRBJ2-3; 7 nucleotides align to TRBD2. V was pared by 5 bases and J by 4 bases, with 9 bases of the junction left unmatched. Germline V gives CDR1 MNHEY, CDR2 SMNVEV (reference sequence). The CDR3 length is 15 residues. The CDR3 loop reads CASSGWEGGADTQYF. The CDR3 bases are TGTGCCAGCAGTGGGTGGGAGGGCGGCGCAGATACGCAGTATTTT.

This clonotype has at least ten counts. The chain combines TRBV7-8 with TRBJ2-4; 9 positions agree with TRBD1. The J segment lost 8 bases and the V segment lost 4 bases, leaving 12 bases of the junction unmatched. The CDR3 is made up of 16 amino acids. Germline CDR1 reads SGHVS; CDR2 reads FQNEAQ. The CDR3 nucleotides are TGTGCCAGCAGCTCCGGGGGGACAGGGAAAGGTCACATTCAGTACTTC. This gives the protein CASSSGGTGKGHIQYF.

This clonotype has a count of ten or more. The V and J genes are TRBV14 and TRBJ2-2; D might be TRBD1 (6 bases). V dropped 1 base and J dropped 4 bases, with 10 bases sitting between them. This CDR3 contains 15 residues. Per the germline V gene, CDR1 is SGHDN and CDR2 is FVKESK. CDR3: CASSQGQVATGELFF. The CDR3 bases are TGTGCCAGCAGCCAAGGACAGGTAGCCACCGGGGAGCTGTTTTTT.

CDR3 DNA: TGTGCCAGCAGCCCACCCCAGCAATTTAACTATGGCTACACCTTC. Its translation is CASSPPQQFNYGYTF. This chain connects TRBV5-4 to TRBJ1-2; unclear D gene. Trimming pared 4 bases from V and 1 base from J, leaving 14 bases between. Germline-derived CDR1 and CDR2 are SGHNT and YYREEE (reference sequence). This CDR3 is 15 amino acids long.

This clonotype was counted between two and nine times. V and J are TRBV6-6 and TRBJ2-1; 9 nucleotides line up with TRBD2. V lost 7 bases and J lost 7; bases outside the gene matches: 17. This CDR3 region has 17 residues. CDR1 MNHNY and CDR2 SVGAGI come from the germline V gene (reference sequence). The CDR3 coding sequence is TGTGCCAGCACCCCCAATAGCGGGAGACCCTCTGGGAATGAGCAGTTCTTC. It encodes CASTPNSGRPSGNEQFF.

In its sample, this clonotype was seen a few times. A much larger clone differs by one base, so this may be a read error. This chain connects TRBV9 to TRBJ1-4; D uncertain. CDR1 and CDR2 (germline): SGDLS, YYNGEE. The CDR3 contains 14 residues. V was cut by 4 bases and J by 4 bases, with 11 bases left in between. The CDR3 coding sequence is TGTGCCAGCAGCTGCAGAGCTGGTAATGAAAAACTGTTTTTT. Translated: CASSCRAGNEKLFF.

This clonotype was found many times. The chain has TRBV11-2 and TRBJ2-3, with 7 bases that match TRBD2. V was pared by 3 bases and J by 3 bases, with 9 bases of the junction left unmatched. The V gene's germline CDR1 is SGHAT and CDR2 FQNNGV. The CDR3 runs to 16 residues. This CDR3 reads CASSFREGRGTDTQYF. The CDR3 DNA reads TGTGCCAGCAGCTTTAGGGAGGGGAGAGGGACAGATACGCAGTATTTT.

The sample holds a few counts of this clonotype. The CDR3 region is CASSQLERDGEQYF. CDR3 DNA: TGTGCCAGCAGCCAACTAGAGCGGGACGGGGAGCAGTACTTC. The chain couples TRBV3-1 to TRBJ2-7, with 7 bases identical to TRBD2. The J segment lost 7 bases and the V segment lost 2 bases, leaving 8 bases of the junction unmatched. The germline V gene encodes CDR1 LGHDT and CDR2 YNNKEL (reference sequence). This CDR3 region has 14 residues.

This clonotype ranks as medium-sized. The gene calls are TRBV15 and TRBJ2-1; the match to TRBD2 covers 9 bases. Unmatched junction bases numbered 15, after V lost 0 bases and J lost 9 bases. The CDR3 loop spans 18 amino acids. CDR1 is LNHNV and CDR2 is YYDKDF in the germline V gene (reference sequence). In nucleotides, the CDR3 is TGTGCCACCAGCAGAGAGGGGGGGCTAGCGGGAATTAGCGGTGAGCAGTTCTTC. Its translation is CATSREGGLAGISGEQFF.

At least ten counts were recorded for this clonotype. The chain has TRBV30 and TRBJ2-5; no clear D gene. The germline gives CDR1 GTSNPN, CDR2 SVGIG (reference sequence). Trimming took 2 bases from V and 5 from J, leaving 9 bases between them. CDR3 length: 12 residues. The chain's CDR3 is CAWSRDRETQYF. The CDR3 DNA sequence: TGTGCCTGGAGTAGAGATAGGGAGACCCAGTACTTC. Using reference TRBV30 and TRBJ2-5 for the parts outside the CDR3, the full variable domain is SQTIHQWPATLVQPVGSPLSLECTVEGTSNPNLYWYRQAAGRGLQLLFYSVGIGQISSEVPQNLSASRPQDRQFILSSKKLLLSDSGFYLCAWSRDRETQYFGPGTRLLVL.

This clonotype was detected many times. V gene TRBV7-2 combines with J gene TRBJ2-4; TRBD1 or TRBD2 may be the D gene (5 bases each). CDR3 length: 14 residues. CDR1 and CDR2 from the germline V gene are SGHTA and FQGNSA. Trimming pared 7 bases from V and 6 bases from J, leaving 16 bases between. CDR3 protein: CASTDSTDLNIQYF. The CDR3 DNA follows: TGTGCCAGCACGGACTCGACAGACTTAAACATTCAGTACTTC.

This clonotype was recorded at least ten times. V and J are TRBV29-1 and TRBJ2-2; TRBD2 aligns across 13 bases. The CDR3 totals 17 residues. V trimming: 4 bases; J trimming: 7 bases; junction bases outside the gene matches: 12. CDR1 and CDR2 (germline): SQVTM, ANQGSEA. The CDR3 bases are TGCAGCGTTGGCGGGACTAGCGGGACTATAACGGGCGGGGAGCTGTTTTTT. Translated, it gives CSVGGTSGTITGGELFF.

This clonotype has at least ten counts. V usage is TRBV6-1 and J usage is TRBJ2-7; tentatively, D is TRBD1 (5 bases). Germline lookup yields CDR1 MNHNS and CDR2 SASEGT. Trimming left V 3 bases short and J 9 bases short, with 12 bases between. The CDR3 sequence is 12 residues long. The CDR3 region has the DNA TGTGCCAGCAGTGATCTTCTGACAGTGCAGTACTTC. Its translation: CASSDLLTVQYF.

In its sample, this clonotype was seen many times. The chain links TRBV10-3 to TRBJ2-7; D assignment may be TRBD1 or TRBD2 (5 bases each). CDR3 length: 13 amino acids. Germline V CDR1 and CDR2: ENHRY, SYGVKD. The V end was cut by 6 bases, the J end by 3 bases, with 12 bases between. The CDR3 DNA sequence: TGTGCCATCAGCCGGGACCCCAACTACGAGCAGTACTTC. It is translated as CAISRDPNYEQYF.

This clonotype was counted at least ten times. The chain has TRBV28 and TRBJ2-5; tentatively, D is TRBD1 (5 bases). The length of the CDR3 is 14 residues. Germline assignment: CDR1 MDHEN and CDR2 SYDVKM. V was trimmed by 3 bases and J by 0 bases, leaving 8 bases between them. In nucleotides, the CDR3 is TGTGCCAGCAGTTTTGGGGCGTACCAAGAGACCCAGTACTTC. It specifies CASSFGAYQETQYF.

This clonotype is termed medium-sized (0.01 to 0.1%). The chain carries TRBV10-2 and TRBJ2-7; possibly TRBD2 for D (6 bases). Germline lookup yields CDR1 WSHSY and CDR2 SAAADI. V dropped 4 bases and J dropped 3 bases, with 22 bases sitting between them. This CDR3 comprises 17 residues. CDR3 sequence (DNA): TGCGCCAGCAGTGGGAGGGAGCCCCTAAAATTCTTCTACGAGCAGTACTTC. It translates to CASSGREPLKFFYEQYF.

This clonotype showed up many times. The chain is built from TRBV4-3 and TRBJ1-1; the match to TRBD1 covers 8 bases. Germline V CDR1 and CDR2: LGHNA, YSLEER. The trim removed 0 bases at V and 3 bases at J, leaving 15 bases unmatched. The CDR3 is 19 amino acids. The CDR3, as DNA: TGCGCCAGCAGCCAAGATGCGGGACAGGTCCACCCATGGGACACTGAAGCTTTCTTT. Translating it yields CASSQDAGQVHPWDTEAFF.